One and the same sample provided the 32 T cell receptor beta chains below, sequenced in a study of graft-versus-host responses after intestinal transplantation. The repertoire was sequenced with immunoSEQ multiplex PCR; TCRdb's copy has only in-frame clones and lacks some. The sample has some 80,000 clones, approximately 90% seen once. No cognate antigen is known for these TCRs. This material consisted of unstimulated CD8+ T cells sorted from spleen or lymph node cells, taken before transplant. These receptors were taken from a human donor who was the organ donor for an intestinal transplant.

The rearrangement uses TRBV5-4 and TRBJ1-2; D is ambiguous. Germline V lookup: CDR1 SGHNT, CDR2 YYREEE (reference sequence). The CDR3 has 16 amino acids. V lost 2 bases and J 2 bases, leaving 16 bases between the germline ends. The CDR3 region has the DNA TGTGCCAGCAGCTTCCCGGGTGGATTGACGAACTATGGCTACACCTTC. Its translation: CASSFPGGLTNYGYTF.

DNA of the CDR3: TGTGCCAGCAGCTTAGACCTAGCGGGAGAATATGAGCAGTACTTC. The encoded protein is CASSLDLAGEYEQYF. The chain carries TRBV11-3 and TRBJ2-7; the match to TRBD2 covers 10 bases. The junction had 6 bases not matched to a gene; V was cut back by 0 bases and J by 7 bases. The CDR3 is 15 residues long. The germline gives CDR1 SGHNT, CDR2 YENEEA.

This clone came up a few times. V is TRBV7-3 and J is TRBJ1-5; 7 bases fit TRBD1. The V segment lost 10 bases and the J segment 0 bases; nucleotides outside the gene matches: 6. Germline values: CDR1 SGHTA, CDR2 FQGTGA. The CDR3 runs to 14 residues. The CDR3 bases are TGTGCCAAAAGACAGGGTTATAGCAATCAGCCCCAGCATTTT. It codes for CAKRQGYSNQPQHF.

This sequence joins TRBV6-6 and TRBJ1-1; no clear D. The CDR3 has 13 amino acids. The germline gives CDR1 MNHNY, CDR2 SVGAGI (reference sequence). V lost 8 bases to trimming and J lost 6 bases, with 16 bases between them. In DNA, the CDR3 is TGTGCCAGCGCCATGGGAGCAGTCTCTGAAGCTTTCTTT. Its translation: CASAMGAVSEAFF.

This chain uses TRBV5-4 with TRBJ1-2; weak D call: TRBD1 (5 bases). V was trimmed by 2 bases and J by 5 bases, leaving 10 bases between them. The length of the CDR3 is 13 residues. Germline V gene sequence: CDR1 SGHNT, CDR2 YYREEE (reference sequence). CDR3 bases: TGTGCCAGCAGCTTTCGGACATCATATGGCTACACCTTC. It translates to CASSFRTSYGYTF.

The V call is TRBV4-1, the J call TRBJ2-7; D gene uncertain. The germline V and J ends were trimmed by 1 base and 6 bases, with 13 bases remaining between them. This CDR3 is built from 14 residues. Germline values: CDR1 MGHRA, CDR2 YSYEKL. CDR3 in amino acids: CASSQVFLKCEQYF. The CDR3 bases are TGCGCCAGCAGCCAAGTCTTCCTAAAGTGCGAGCAGTACTTC.

The J gene is TRBJ1-6, the V gene TRBV27; D gene unclear. The germline V gene has CDR1 MNHEY and CDR2 SMNVEV (reference sequence). This CDR3 is built from 13 residues. With 3 bases removed from V and 3 bases from J, the gap between germline ends came to 3 bases. The DNA for the CDR3 is TGTGCCAGCAGTTTTTTCTATAATTCACCCCTCCACTTT. Translated: CASSFFYNSPLHF.

This chain uses TRBV7-6 with TRBJ2-7; 9 bases are a match to TRBD1. V trimming: 0 bases; J trimming: 5 bases; junction bases outside the gene matches: 8. Germline V lookup: CDR1 SGHVS, CDR2 FNYEAQ. The CDR3 sequence is 16 residues long. The CDR3 bases are TGTGCCAGCAGCTTAGCGTCCGGGACAGGGTCAGACGAGCAGTACTTC. This translates into CASSLASGTGSDEQYF. Looking up the rest from reference TRBV7-6 and TRBJ2-7 gives the full variable domain: GAGVSQSPRYKVTKRGQDVALRCDPISGHVSLYWYRQALGQGPEFLTYFNYEAQQDKSGLPNDRFSAERPEGSISTLTIQRTEQRDSAMYRCASSLASGTGSDEQYFGPGTRLTVT.

The chain recombines TRBV4-1 with TRBJ1-5; no reliable D call. Germline V gives CDR1 MGHRA, CDR2 YSYEKL. Trimming took off 0 bases at V and 7 bases at J, with 10 bases between the two ends. The CDR3 runs 14 residues. The CDR3 reads CASSQDAAFQPQHF. The CDR3 nucleotides are TGCGCCAGCAGCCAAGATGCAGCATTCCAGCCCCAGCATTTT.

The chain has TRBV27 and TRBJ2-1, with a weak D call TRBD2 (6 bases). V was shortened by 3 bases and J by 7 bases, with 10 bases between the two germline ends. Per germline, CDR1 MNHEY and CDR2 SMNVEV (reference sequence). CDR3 size: 13 residues. The CDR3: CASSFVGGNEQFF. The CDR3 DNA reads as TGTGCCAGCAGTTTTGTGGGGGGAAATGAGCAGTTCTTC.

The sample holds one count of this clone. The chain couples TRBV19 to TRBJ2-1, with unresolved D. The CDR3 runs 12 residues. In germline, CDR1 is LNHDA, CDR2 SQIVND (reference sequence). The V end was cut by 4 bases, the J end by 9 bases, with 10 bases between. The CDR3 loop reads CASSTVGTEQFF. The CDR3 DNA reads as TGTGCCAGTAGTACCGTCGGAACTGAGCAGTTCTTC.

The rearrangement joins TRBV4-2 to TRBJ1-1; no clear D gene. CDR1 and CDR2 from the germline V gene are LGHNA and YNFKEQ. The CDR3 runs to 12 residues. V was pared by 1 base and J by 3 bases, with 3 bases between. The CDR3 loop reads CASSQGYTEAFF. The CDR3 bases are TGTGCCAGCAGCCAAGGGTACACTGAAGCTTTCTTT.

The rearrangement joins TRBV2 to TRBJ1-4, with D possibly matching TRBD1 (6 bases). There are 16 residues in the CDR3. From germline, CDR1 is SNHLY and CDR2 FYNNEI. V lost 6 bases and J 0 bases, leaving 14 bases between the germline ends. This CDR3 is CASRLDSPATNEKLFF. DNA for the CDR3: TGTGCCAGCAGATTGGACAGCCCTGCAACTAATGAAAAACTGTTTTTT.

This clone was seen only once. The chain employs TRBV6-5 and TRBJ2-3; 10 bases agree with TRBD2. The CDR3 has 15 residues. The J segment lost 3 bases and the V segment lost 8 bases, leaving 8 bases of the junction unmatched. Per germline, CDR1 MNHEY and CDR2 SVGAGI. CDR3 amino acids: CASYSGLAETDTQYF. CDR3 coding DNA: TGTGCCAGCTATTCCGGACTAGCGGAAACAGATACGCAGTATTTT.

This clone was recorded only once. The chain is built from TRBV30 and TRBJ2-7; tentative D call: TRBD1 (6 bases). CDR3 length: 16 amino acids. With 2 bases removed from V and 5 bases from J, the gap between germline ends came to 22 bases. Germline V gene lookup returns CDR1 GTSNPN and CDR2 SVGIG (reference sequence). The CDR3 DNA sequence: TGTGCCTGGAGTATAGTTCCGGGACAAAAATCGAACGAGCAGTACTTC. Its translation is CAWSIVPGQKSNEQYF.

Comment on this clone: One junction end does not reproduce the germline sequence, and a read error may be involved. Other DNA sequences in this specimen translate into the identical CDR3. The chain is built from TRBV10-1 and TRBJ1-5; D is unresolved. The CDR3 is made up of 13 amino acids. The V gene's germline CDR1 is WNHNN and CDR2 SYGVQD (reference sequence). The CDR3 DNA reads TGCGCCAGCAGTGAGAGGGAAGGGCAGCCTCAGCATTTT. Its protein is CASSEREGQPQHF.

This CDR3 reads CASSPGGRGHETGELFF. CDR3 bases: TGTGCCAGCAGCCCTGGGGGCAGGGGACATGAAACCGGGGAGCTGTTTTTT. This chain uses TRBV7-9 with TRBJ2-2; D perhaps matches TRBD1 (6 bases). V lost 5 bases, J lost 5 bases, and 21 bases lay in between. The CDR3 extends over 17 amino acids. Looked up from germline, CDR1 is SEHNR and CDR2 is FQNEAQ (reference sequence). Supplemented by reference TRBV7-9 and TRBJ2-2, the full variable domain reads DTGVSQNPRHKITKRGQNVTFRCDPISEHNRLYWYRQTLGQGPEFLTYFQNEAQLEKSRLLSDRFSAERPKGSFSTLEIQRTEQGDSAMYLCASSPGGRGHETGELFFGEGSRLTVL.

The chain has TRBV4-1 and TRBJ1-1; TRBD1 matches at 8 bases. The CDR3 has 17 residues. V lost 0 bases, J lost 2 bases, and 8 bases stayed unmatched. Germline lookup yields CDR1 MGHRA and CDR2 YSYEKL. The CDR3 sequence is CASSQDSRGQVNTEAFF. CDR3 DNA sequence: TGCGCCAGCAGCCAAGATAGTCGGGGACAGGTCAACACTGAAGCTTTCTTT.

V is TRBV4-1 and J is TRBJ2-2, with 7 positions matching TRBD2. The CDR3 is made up of 18 amino acids. With 3 bases clipped from V and 1 base from J, the junction kept 11 bases outside the gene matches. From germline, CDR1 is MGHRA and CDR2 YSYEKL. The CDR3 DNA is TGCGCCAGCAGCCATCAGCCAGCGGGGACTAAGAACACCGGGGAGCTGTTTTTT. Protein sequence: CASSHQPAGTKNTGELFF.

A single count supports this clone. V and J are TRBV6-1 and TRBJ1-5; no definite D call. Germline lookup yields CDR1 MNHNS and CDR2 SASEGT. V dropped 5 bases and J dropped 1 base, with 9 bases sitting between them. This CDR3 comprises 14 residues. CDR3 amino acids: CASSIGLSNQPQHF. The CDR3 region has the DNA TGTGCCAGCAGTATAGGGTTAAGCAATCAGCCCCAGCATTTT.

The J gene is TRBJ1-5, the V gene TRBV19; D not certain. The CDR3 runs to 14 residues. The germline gives CDR1 LNHDA, CDR2 SQIVND (reference sequence). V was trimmed by 10 bases and J by 0 bases, leaving 13 bases between them. The CDR3 loop is CATTRPYSNQPQHF. The DNA for the CDR3 is TGTGCCACCACCAGACCTTATAGCAATCAGCCCCAGCATTTT.

This chain links TRBV4-1 with TRBJ1-2; D gene unclear. CDR3 length: 14 amino acids. Trimming stripped 4 bases from V and 0 bases from J, with 9 bases between. Germline V gene sequence: CDR1 MGHRA, CDR2 YSYEKL. The CDR3 nucleotides are TGCGCCAGCAGCCTAAGGTGGACTAACTATGGCTACACCTTC. Protein: CASSLRWTNYGYTF.

This chain uses TRBV6-6 with TRBJ1-1; D gene ambiguous. V lost 3 bases and J 7 bases, leaving 12 bases between the germline ends. CDR3 length: 13 residues. Looked up from germline, CDR1 is MNHNY and CDR2 is SVGAGI (reference sequence). CDR3 nucleotide sequence: TGTGCCAGCAGTTATGAGTCTCTTGGTGAAGCTTTCTTT. Translated, it gives CASSYESLGEAFF.

The table lists this clone with a few counts. This chain joins TRBV6-6 and TRBJ1-2, with 8 positions matching TRBD1. In germline, CDR1 is MNHNY, CDR2 SVGAGI (reference sequence). This CDR3 region has 14 residues. V trimming: 5 bases; J trimming: 1 base; junction bases outside the gene matches: 3. The CDR3: CASSQGANNYGYTF. The CDR3 DNA reads TGTGCCAGCAGTCAGGGGGCGAATAACTATGGCTACACCTTC.

The chain uses TRBV6-1 and TRBJ2-7; D tentatively reads TRBD1 or TRBD2 (5 bases each). Germline V gene sequence: CDR1 MNHNS, CDR2 SASEGT. Trimming took 6 bases from V and 4 from J, leaving 10 bases between them. This CDR3 has 12 residues. CDR3 sequence: CASRQGVYEQYF. CDR3 DNA sequence: TGTGCCAGCAGGCAGGGAGTTTACGAGCAGTACTTC.

CDR3 in DNA: TGTGCCAGCAGTTTACGAGGGAGGGCCATTTACACCGGGGAGCTGTTTTTT. It codes for CASSLRGRAIYTGELFF. The V gene is TRBV27, the J gene TRBJ2-2; 7 nucleotides match TRBD2. The CDR3 is made up of 17 amino acids. Germline trimming cut 2 bases from V and 3 bases from J; bases unmatched to any gene: 9. Germline V gene sequence: CDR1 MNHEY, CDR2 SMNVEV (reference sequence).

Only one count was recorded for this clone. The genes are TRBV9 and TRBJ2-2; D gene uncertain. Deletions cut 6 bases from V and 1 base from J, with 7 bases between. The CDR3 spans 13 residues. Looked up from germline, CDR1 is SGDLS and CDR2 is YYNGEE. CDR3 region: CASNRENTGELFF. The DNA of the CDR3 is TGTGCCAGCAATCGAGAGAACACCGGGGAGCTGTTTTTT. The whole variable domain, filled in from reference TRBV9 and TRBJ2-2, reads DSGVTQTPKHLITATGQRVTLRCSPRSGDLSVYWYQQSLDQGLQFLIQYYNGEERAKGNILERFSAQQFPDLHSELNLSSLELGDSALYFCASNRENTGELFFGEGSRLTVL.

The gene calls are TRBV6-6 and TRBJ2-7; D uncertain. V dropped 5 bases and J dropped 5 bases, with 7 bases sitting between them. This CDR3 region has 11 residues. In germline, CDR1 is MNHNY, CDR2 SVGAGI (reference sequence). Here the CDR3 reads CASSNQNEQYF. The CDR3 DNA follows: TGTGCCAGCAGTAACCAGAACGAGCAGTACTTC.

This clone turned up a few times. The chain joins TRBV7-9 to TRBJ2-1; 11 bases are a match to TRBD2. Trimming took 0 bases from V and 10 from J; bases not matched to a gene: 2. Germline V CDR1 and CDR2: SEHNR, FQNEAQ (reference sequence). CDR3 length: 14 residues. The CDR3 spells CASSLALAGGEQFF. CDR3 in DNA: TGTGCCAGCAGCTTAGCTCTAGCGGGAGGCGAGCAGTTCTTC. Using reference TRBV7-9 and TRBJ2-1 for the parts outside the CDR3, the full variable domain is DTGVSQNPRHKITKRGQNVTFRCDPISEHNRLYWYRQTLGQGPEFLTYFQNEAQLEKSRLLSDRFSAERPKGSFSTLEIQRTEQGDSAMYLCASSLALAGGEQFFGPGTRLTVL.

This chain uses TRBV27 with TRBJ2-1; D remains unclear. Germline loops: CDR1 MNHEY, CDR2 SMNVEV (reference sequence). The CDR3 is 14 amino acids. V lost 0 bases and J lost 6, with 9 bases in between. CDR3 sequence: CASSLSGGINEQFF. The DNA for the CDR3 is TGTGCCAGCAGTTTATCGGGTGGGATCAATGAGCAGTTCTTC.

The gene calls are TRBV2 and TRBJ2-1; 11 nucleotides agree with TRBD2. The CDR3 spans 16 residues. The V and J ends lost 6 bases and 4 bases, in that order; junction bases with no gene match: 8. Per the germline V gene, CDR1 is SNHLY and CDR2 is FYNNEI. The CDR3 DNA reads as TGTGCCAGCAGCGGGGATGGGACTAGCGGATACAATGAGCAGTTCTTC. The encoded protein is CASSGDGTSGYNEQFF.

V and J are TRBV4-1 and TRBJ2-1, with 7 bases lining up with TRBD2. Looked up from germline, CDR1 is MGHRA and CDR2 is YSYEKL. V lost 4 bases, J lost 4 bases, and 10 bases stayed unmatched. This CDR3 is 16 amino acids long. Here the CDR3 DNA reads TGCGCCAGCAGCCGCACCGGGGGGATAGGGTACAATGAGCAGTTCTTC. Protein: CASSRTGGIGYNEQFF.